This T cell receptor beta chain was documented in a study of CD8+ T cells in alopecia areata. Germline V lookup: CDR1 SGHRS, CDR2 YFSETQ. This CDR3 contains 19 residues. The germline V and J ends were trimmed by 4 bases and 2 bases, with 27 bases remaining between them. Extracted from the samples, RNA was reverse transcribed into cDNA to serve as the sequencing template. The data were produced by immunoSEQ multiplex PCR, yet TCRdb's version contains in-frame clones alone and is incomplete. The sample has some 170,000 clones, around 64% seen once. The chain recombines TRBV5-1 with TRBJ1-2, with D perhaps matching TRBD1 (6 bases). The input for sequencing was CD8+ T cells sorted from blood, taken at week 0. The TCR sequence derives from a human donor with alopecia areata. CDR3 DNA sequence: TGCGCCAGCAGCACGAAGCCACGGGACACGCCGTCCGCAAACTATGGCTACACCTTC. As protein: CASSTKPRDTPSANYGYTF.